This TCR beta chain was found in a study of long-term antiretroviral therapy in people with HIV. Study-wide background: The earliest samples predate the 2015 immediate-ART recommendation by about a decade.

Study-level points and caveats: ART adherence, viral resistance and therapy changes went unrecorded.

Researchers ran immunoSEQ v3.0 at survey level. Sequencing used immunoSEQ multiplex PCR; TCRdb keeps in-frame clones, though not all of them. The table lists roughly 32,000 clones, about 98% of them singletons. Comments on this clone: No antigen is known for it. The same CDR3 also results from other DNA sequences found in this sample.

Cryopreserved PBMC samples of about 0.85-11 million cells were used for DNA extraction. The receptor was isolated from a man aged 25 to 45 with HIV. Source: unsorted PBMCs, taken 7.6 years after starting antiretroviral therapy.

This chain's CDR3 is CASSPPFRGPETQYF. As DNA, the CDR3 is TGTGCCAGCAGCCCCCCCTTTAGAGGTCCAGAGACCCAGTACTTC. The chain couples TRBV5-6 to TRBJ2-5; D not resolved. From germline, CDR1 is SGHDT and CDR2 YYEEEE. Trimming shortened V by 4 bases and J by 4 bases, and 17 bases separated the two germline ends. The CDR3 runs to 15 residues.